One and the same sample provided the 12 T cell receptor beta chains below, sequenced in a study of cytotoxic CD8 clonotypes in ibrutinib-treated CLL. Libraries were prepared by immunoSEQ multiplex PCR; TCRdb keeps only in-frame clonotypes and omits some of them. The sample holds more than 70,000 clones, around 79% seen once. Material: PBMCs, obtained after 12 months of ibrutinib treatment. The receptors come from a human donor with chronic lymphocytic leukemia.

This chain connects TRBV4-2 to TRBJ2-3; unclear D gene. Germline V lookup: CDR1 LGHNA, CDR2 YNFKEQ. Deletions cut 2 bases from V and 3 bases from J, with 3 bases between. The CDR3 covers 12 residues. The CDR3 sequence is CASSQQTDTQYF. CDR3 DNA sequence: TGTGCCAGCAGCCAACAAACAGATACGCAGTATTTT.

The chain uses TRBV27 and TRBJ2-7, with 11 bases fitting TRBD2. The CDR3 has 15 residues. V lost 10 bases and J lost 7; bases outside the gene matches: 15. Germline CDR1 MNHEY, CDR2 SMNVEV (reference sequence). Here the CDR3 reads CATGTSGGTSREQYF. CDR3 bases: TGTGCCACCGGGACTAGCGGAGGGACCTCTCGGGAGCAGTACTTC.

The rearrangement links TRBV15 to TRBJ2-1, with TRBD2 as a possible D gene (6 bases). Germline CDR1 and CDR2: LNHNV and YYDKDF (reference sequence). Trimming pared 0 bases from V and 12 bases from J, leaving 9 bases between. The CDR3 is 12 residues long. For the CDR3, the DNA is TGTGCCACCAGCAGAGATTCCGGGGGGCAGTTCTTC. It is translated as CATSRDSGGQFF.

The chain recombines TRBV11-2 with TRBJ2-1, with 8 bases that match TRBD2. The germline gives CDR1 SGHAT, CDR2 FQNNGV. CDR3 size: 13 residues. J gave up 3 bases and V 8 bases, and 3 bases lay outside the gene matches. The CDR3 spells CASRGGDYNEQFF. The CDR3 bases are TGTGCCAGCCGGGGGGGGGACTACAATGAGCAGTTCTTC. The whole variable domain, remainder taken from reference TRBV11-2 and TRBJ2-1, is EAGVAQSPRYKIIEKRQSVAFWCNPISGHATLYWYQQILGQGPKLLIQFQNNGVVDDSQLPKDRFSAERLKGVDSTLKIQPAKLEDSAVYLCASRGGDYNEQFFGPGTRLTVL.

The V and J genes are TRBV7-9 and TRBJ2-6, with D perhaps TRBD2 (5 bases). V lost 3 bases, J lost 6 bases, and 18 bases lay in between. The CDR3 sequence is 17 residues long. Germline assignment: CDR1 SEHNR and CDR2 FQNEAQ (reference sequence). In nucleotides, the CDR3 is TGTGCCAGCAGCTTTCTGGCAGGAGGTAGCATGGCCAACGTCCTGACTTTC. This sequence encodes CASSFLAGGSMANVLTF.

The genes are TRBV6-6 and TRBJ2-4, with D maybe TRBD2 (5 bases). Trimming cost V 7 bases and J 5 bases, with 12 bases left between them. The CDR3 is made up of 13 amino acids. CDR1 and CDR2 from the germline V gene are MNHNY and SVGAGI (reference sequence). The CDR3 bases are TGTGCCAGCACCCGGACCGGGGAAAACATTCAGTACTTC. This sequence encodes CASTRTGENIQYF.

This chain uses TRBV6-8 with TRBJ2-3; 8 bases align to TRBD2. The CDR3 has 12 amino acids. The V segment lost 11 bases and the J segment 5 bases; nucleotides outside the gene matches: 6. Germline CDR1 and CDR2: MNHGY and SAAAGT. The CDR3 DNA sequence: TGTGCCGACCGGGGGGGAGGAGATACGCAGTATTTT. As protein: CADRGGGDTQYF.

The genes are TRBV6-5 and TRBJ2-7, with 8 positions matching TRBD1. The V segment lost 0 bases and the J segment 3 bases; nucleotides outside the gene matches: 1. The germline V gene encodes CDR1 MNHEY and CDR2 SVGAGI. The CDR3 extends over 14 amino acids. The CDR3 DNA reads TGTGCCAGCAGTTACTCGGGACAGGACTACGAGCAGTACTTC. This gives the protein CASSYSGQDYEQYF.

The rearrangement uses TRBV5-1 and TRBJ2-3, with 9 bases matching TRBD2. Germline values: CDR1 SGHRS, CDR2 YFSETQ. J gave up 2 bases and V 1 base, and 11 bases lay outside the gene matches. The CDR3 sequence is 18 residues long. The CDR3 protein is CASSLTVGASGTTDTQYF. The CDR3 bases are TGCGCCAGCAGCTTGACGGTCGGGGCTAGCGGGACCACAGATACGCAGTATTTT. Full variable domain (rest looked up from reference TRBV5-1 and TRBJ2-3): KAGVTQTPRYLIKTRGQQVTLSCSPISGHRSVSWYQQTPGQGLQFLFEYFSETQRNKGNFPGRFSGRQFSNSRSEMNVSTLELGDSALYLCASSLTVGASGTTDTQYFGPGTRLTVL.

The CDR3, as DNA: TGTGCCAGCAGCTTAGGTTTAGGGGACACCGGGGAGCTGTTTTTT. It translates to CASSLGLGDTGELFF. V gene TRBV7-8 combines with J gene TRBJ2-2; possibly TRBD1 for D (5 bases). V was clipped by 1 base and J by 3 bases, with 9 bases between them. The CDR3 sequence is 15 residues long. Germline CDR1 is SGHVS and CDR2 is FQNEAQ.

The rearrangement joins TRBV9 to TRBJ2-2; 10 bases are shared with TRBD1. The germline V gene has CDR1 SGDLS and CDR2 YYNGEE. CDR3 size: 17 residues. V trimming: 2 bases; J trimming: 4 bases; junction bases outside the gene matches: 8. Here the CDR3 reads CASSVGIRTGGTGELFF. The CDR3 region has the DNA TGTGCCAGCAGCGTTGGTATCCGGACAGGGGGCACCGGGGAGCTGTTTTTT.

CDR3 amino acids: CASSGGDNSYEQYF. The CDR3 DNA reads as TGTGCCAGCAGTGGGGGGGACAACTCCTACGAGCAGTACTTC. The chain carries TRBV28 and TRBJ2-7; D perhaps matches TRBD2 (7 bases). CDR3 size: 14 residues. The germline gives CDR1 MDHEN, CDR2 SYDVKM. The V and J ends lost 5 bases and 0 bases respectively, with 11 bases between them.